This paragraph covers one TCR beta chain sequence. The antigen is not known. This specimen belongs to a study of shared clonotypes between healthy human individuals. General study results and limits: All-four-donor shared clonotypes had higher generation probabilities than non-shared clonotypes did.

Using immunoSEQ multiplex PCR, the repertoire was profiled, and TCRdb retains in-frame clones only, with some absent. The sample has approximately 640,000 clones; 72% are singletons. V was clipped by 5 bases and J by 1 base, with 16 bases between them. The CDR3 is 16 amino acids. The V gene's germline CDR1 is SGHAT and CDR2 FQNNGV. This chain joins TRBV11-2 and TRBJ2-3, with D tentatively TRBD1 or TRBD2 (6 bases each). Material for sequencing was memory CD4+ T cells sorted from blood. Subset of the sample: CD45RA-negative fraction. The receptor comes from a woman under 40 in good health. Here the CDR3 DNA reads TGTGCCAGCAGCCCCGGGGGCAGCGTGGGCACAGATACGCAGTATTTT. It yields the protein CASSPGGSVGTDTQYF.